These 24 T cell receptor beta chains came from one sample sequenced in a study of post-analysis software for immune sequencing data. Study-wide results and caveats: A handful of TRBV segments were significantly more frequent in patients than in controls. TRBV5-6, TRBV5-1 and TRBV20-1 were among these segments.

These receptors have no known antigen. Every TCR beta cDNA library bore unique molecular identifiers. From the PCR reads, TCRdb called clonotypes with MiXCR, one entry per CDR3 protein. The sample holds 550,000 to 700,000 distinct CDR3 sequences, 44% seen once. Source material: blood. These receptors all come from a girl between 10 and 17 years old with multiple sclerosis.

The chain carries TRBV30 and TRBJ2-5; 8 nucleotides align to TRBD1. The J segment lost 1 base and the V segment lost 0 bases, leaving 7 bases of the junction unmatched. This CDR3 spans 16 amino acids. CDR1 is GTSNPN, CDR2 SVGIG, per germline (reference sequence). The CDR3 DNA reads TGTGCCTGGAGTGTACCGCACAGGGGGGCCCAAGAGACCCAGTACTTC. Translation: CAWSVPHRGAQETQYF.

The chain is built from TRBV4-1 and TRBJ2-3; D unclear. The ends were cut back, 4 bases at V and 4 bases at J, with 15 bases in the middle. Germline V gives CDR1 MGHRA, CDR2 YSYEKL. This CDR3 has 15 amino acids. In DNA form, the CDR3 reads TGCGCCAGCAGCCCACTTGGGTCCGCGGCAGATACGCAGTATTTT. It specifies CASSPLGSAADTQYF.

A few counts support this clonotype. This chain uses TRBV4-1 with TRBJ2-3; 8 bases align to TRBD1. This CDR3 region has 15 residues. Germline CDR1 MGHRA, CDR2 YSYEKL. Losses at the gene ends were 1 base for V and 4 bases for J; bases not matched to a gene: 4. CDR3 in DNA: TGCGCCAGCAGCCAAGGGCCAGGGGGCCCAGATACGCAGTATTTT. Encoded protein: CASSQGPGGPDTQYF.

This chain links TRBV11-2 with TRBJ2-5; TRBD2 is a possible D gene (5 bases). V lost 1 base and J 5 bases, leaving 14 bases between the germline ends. The CDR3 is 15 residues long. The germline CDR1 and CDR2 sequences are SGHAT and FQNNGV. DNA of the CDR3: TGTGCCAGCAGCTTAGCCCGCACCGGGGAGGAGACCCAGTACTTC. Its protein product is CASSLARTGEETQYF.

V is TRBV20-1 and J is TRBJ2-7; D might be TRBD1 (6 bases). The CDR3 length is 14 residues. Germline loops: CDR1 DFQATT, CDR2 SNEGSKA (reference sequence). Trimming shortened V by 6 bases and J by 0 bases, and 15 bases separated the two germline ends. As DNA, the CDR3 is TGCAGTGCCATAAGACAGGTCGTCTCCTACGAGCAGTACTTC. This translates into CSAIRQVVSYEQYF.

This rearrangement joins TRBV5-1 to TRBJ1-2; TRBD1 agrees at 7 bases. Germline CDR1 is SGHRS and CDR2 is YFSETQ. Germline trimming cut 8 bases from V and 4 bases from J; bases unmatched to any gene: 5. This CDR3 spans 12 amino acids. CDR3 in DNA: TGCGCCAGTTCGGGACAGTGCTATGGCTACACCTTC. Translated, it gives CASSGQCYGYTF. Full variable domain (remainder filled in from reference TRBV5-1 and TRBJ1-2): KAGVTQTPRYLIKTRGQQVTLSCSPISGHRSVSWYQQTPGQGLQFLFEYFSETQRNKGNFPGRFSGRQFSNSRSEMNVSTLELGDSALYLCASSGQCYGYTFGSGTRLTVV.

The rearrangement links TRBV5-1 to TRBJ1-5; a possible D gene is TRBD1 (6 bases). With 4 bases removed from V and 8 bases from J, the gap between germline ends came to 13 bases. Germline CDR1 SGHRS, CDR2 YFSETQ. The CDR3 runs to 13 residues. CDR3 sequence (DNA): TGCGCCAGCAGCGGGGGCCGCGGGGAGCCCCAGCATTTT. Its translation is CASSGGRGEPQHF.

This clonotype was seen once. The V and J genes are TRBV5-1 and TRBJ2-3; no definite D call. The germline V gene has CDR1 SGHRS and CDR2 YFSETQ. This CDR3 comprises 15 residues. Trimming pared 0 bases from V and 1 base from J, leaving 9 bases between. The CDR3 coding sequence is TGCGCCAGCAGCTTGGAAGTAGCCCGCACAGATACGCAGTATTTT. Protein sequence: CASSLEVARTDTQYF.

The CDR3 reads CASSLGGTNTEAFF. The CDR3 DNA is TGTGCCAGCAGTTTAGGGGGGACCAACACTGAAGCTTTCTTT. V usage is TRBV12-3 or TRBV12-4 and J usage is TRBJ1-1; tentative D call: TRBD1 (5 bases). The CDR3 is 14 residues long. Trimming removed 1 base at V and 2 bases at J, with 8 bases between.

The chain combines TRBV5-1 with TRBJ2-1, with 9 bases fitting TRBD2. The CDR3 contains 15 residues. V lost 1 base to trimming and J lost 5 bases; unmatched junction nucleotides: 4. Germline assignment: CDR1 SGHRS and CDR2 YFSETQ. CDR3 DNA sequence: TGCGCCAGCAGCTTGTTGGGACTAGCAGACAATGAGCAGTTCTTC. Its translation is CASSLLGLADNEQFF.

J is TRBJ1-5 and V is TRBV20-1; 11 positions agree with TRBD1. The length of the CDR3 is 17 residues. Looked up from germline, CDR1 is DFQATT and CDR2 is SNEGSKA (reference sequence). V shed 4 bases and J 6 bases; nucleotides not matched to a gene: 14. The DNA for the CDR3 is TGCAGTGCTATCAGAGGTCCGGACAGGGGGCGCGGTCAGCCCCAGCATTTT. This translates into CSAIRGPDRGRGQPQHF.

This chain joins TRBV6-6 and TRBJ2-7; 8 nucleotides agree with TRBD1. J gave up 3 bases and V 5 bases, and 6 bases lay outside the gene matches. In germline, CDR1 is MNHNY, CDR2 SVGAGI (reference sequence). The length of the CDR3 is 14 residues. CDR3 in amino acids: CASSPRDRLYEQYF. CDR3 bases: TGTGCCAGCAGTCCCCGGGACAGGCTCTACGAGCAGTACTTC.

This chain links TRBV5-6 with TRBJ2-1; 10 bases map to TRBD2. Germline-derived CDR1 and CDR2 are SGHDT and YYEEEE. Losses at the gene ends were 4 bases for V and 4 bases for J; bases not matched to a gene: 8. This CDR3 is 16 amino acids long. Here the CDR3 reads CASSGRTSGLYNEQFF. CDR3 DNA: TGTGCCAGCAGCGGTCGGACTAGCGGACTATACAATGAGCAGTTCTTC.

This clonotype has more than one count but fewer than ten. This chain links TRBV7-9 with TRBJ2-7, with TRBD2 identical over 10 bases. The DNA end is a closer match to TRBJ2-5, so the J assignment may be wrong. Germline CDR1 reads SEHNR; CDR2 reads FQNEAQ (reference sequence). This CDR3 contains 13 residues. CDR3 sequence reads: CASASSGRETQYF. Here the CDR3 DNA reads TGTGCCAGCGCTTCTAGCGGGAGAGAGACCCAGTACTTC.

This clonotype was seen more than once but under ten times. The chain links TRBV11-3 to TRBJ2-1, with 9 bases fitting TRBD1. CDR3 length: 15 residues. CDR1 and CDR2 (germline): SGHNT, YENEEA. V lost 5 bases and J lost 6; bases outside the gene matches: 8. The CDR3 coding sequence is TGTGCCAGCAGCGGGGGTGGGACAGGGATCAATGAGCAGTTCTTC. This translates into CASSGGGTGINEQFF.

V is TRBV28 and J is TRBJ1-5; no firm D call. The germline V gene has CDR1 MDHEN and CDR2 SYDVKM. The CDR3 has 14 amino acids. V lost 5 bases, J lost 2 bases, and 10 bases lay in between. CDR3 loop: CASSKLSRNQPQHF. DNA for the CDR3: TGTGCCAGCAGTAAACTGTCCCGCAATCAGCCCCAGCATTTT.

The rearrangement links TRBV2 to TRBJ1-2; D not certain. Germline CDR1 is SNHLY and CDR2 is FYNNEI. Trimming pared 8 bases from V and 3 bases from J, leaving 13 bases between. There are 13 residues in the CDR3. The CDR3 loop is CASSYEDYYGYTF. CDR3 bases: TGTGCCAGCTCATACGAGGACTACTATGGCTACACCTTC.

This clonotype was counted once. The J gene is TRBJ2-5, the V gene TRBV6-1, with 9 nucleotides matching TRBD1. The end of the DNA aligns better with TRBJ2-7, so the J call may be wrong. Per the germline V gene, CDR1 is MNHNS and CDR2 is SASEGT. The CDR3 length is 15 residues. Here the CDR3 reads CASSVRGTGQYEQYF. CDR3 sequence (DNA): TGTGCCAGCAGTGTGCGCGGGACAGGGCAATACGAGCAGTACTTC.

V and J are TRBV12-3 or TRBV12-4 and TRBJ1-4, with D possibly being TRBD1 (5 bases). The germline V and J ends were trimmed by 7 bases and 3 bases, with 6 bases remaining between them. This CDR3 has 12 amino acids. The DNA for the CDR3 is TGTGCCAGCACAGGGTCTAATGAAAAACTGTTTTTT. Translating it yields CASTGSNEKLFF.

As concerns this clonotype: One end of the junction fails to match germline, which may point to a read error. The chain joins TRBV7-2 to TRBJ2-7, with a tentative D call TRBD1 (5 bases). Germline CDR1 is SGHTA and CDR2 is FQGNSA. The CDR3 contains 12 residues. The CDR3 nucleotides are TGTGCCAGCAGATTAGGGGTCTACGAGCAGTACTTC. Protein sequence: CASRLGVYEQYF.

This clonotype was seen a few times. The V gene is TRBV20-1, the J gene TRBJ2-3, with D tentatively TRBD1 (5 bases). The CDR3 is 15 amino acids. Trimming cost V 0 bases and J 0 bases, with 10 bases left between them. The V gene's germline CDR1 is DFQATT and CDR2 SNEGSKA (reference sequence). CDR3 coding DNA: TGCAGTGCTAGAGAGTCGACAGCTAGCACAGATACGCAGTATTTT. Encoded protein: CSARESTASTDTQYF.

The chain recombines TRBV12-3 or TRBV12-4 with TRBJ2-1, with TRBD2 identical over 10 bases. The length of the CDR3 is 15 residues. The trim removed 5 bases at V and 8 bases at J, leaving 9 bases unmatched. The CDR3 DNA reads as TGTGCCAGCAGTAAACCCGGGACTAGCGTCTATGAGCAGTTCTTC. Amino acid sequence: CASSKPGTSVYEQFF.

This chain links TRBV7-9 with TRBJ2-3; no clear D gene. V gave up 5 bases and J gave up 4 bases, with 7 bases separating them. CDR1 and CDR2 from the germline V gene are SEHNR and FQNEAQ (reference sequence). The CDR3 has 12 residues. CDR3 loop: CASSEKPDTQYF. CDR3 DNA: TGTGCCAGCAGCGAAAAGCCAGATACGCAGTATTTT.

The rearrangement links TRBV7-9 to TRBJ2-1; 9 bases are a match to TRBD2. Looked up from germline, CDR1 is SEHNR and CDR2 is FQNEAQ (reference sequence). V lost 5 bases to trimming and J lost 4 bases; unmatched junction nucleotides: 12. The CDR3 has 17 amino acids. This CDR3 is CASSTLGSGSRYNEQFF. CDR3 DNA: TGTGCCAGCAGCACCCTGGGTAGCGGGAGTCGGTACAATGAGCAGTTCTTC.